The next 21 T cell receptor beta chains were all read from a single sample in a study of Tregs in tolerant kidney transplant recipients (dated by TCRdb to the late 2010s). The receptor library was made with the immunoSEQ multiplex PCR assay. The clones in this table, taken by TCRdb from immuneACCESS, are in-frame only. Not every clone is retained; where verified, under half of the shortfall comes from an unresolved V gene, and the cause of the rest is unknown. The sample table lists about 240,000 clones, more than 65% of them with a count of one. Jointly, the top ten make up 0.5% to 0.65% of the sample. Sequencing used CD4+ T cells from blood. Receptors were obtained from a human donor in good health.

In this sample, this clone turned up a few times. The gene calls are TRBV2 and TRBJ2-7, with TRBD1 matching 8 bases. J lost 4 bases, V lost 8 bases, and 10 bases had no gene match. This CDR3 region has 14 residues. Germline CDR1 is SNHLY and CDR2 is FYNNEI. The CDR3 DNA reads TGTGCCAGCCTAGGTCGGACAGGGAAATACGAGCAGTACTTC. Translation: CASLGRTGKYEQYF.

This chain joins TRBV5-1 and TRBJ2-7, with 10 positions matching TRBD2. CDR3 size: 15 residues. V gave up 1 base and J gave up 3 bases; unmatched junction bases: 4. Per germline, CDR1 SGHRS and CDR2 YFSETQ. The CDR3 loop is CASSLLTSGNYEQYF. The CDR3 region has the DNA TGCGCCAGCAGCTTGTTAACTAGCGGGAACTACGAGCAGTACTTC.

The CDR3 region is CSVKSSGGAETQYF. The CDR3 bases are TGCAGCGTCAAGTCTAGCGGGGGGGCCGAGACCCAGTACTTC. The chain combines TRBV29-1 with TRBJ2-5; 12 bases map to TRBD2. The V gene's germline CDR1 is SQVTM and CDR2 ANQGSEA. After removal of 6 bases from V and 5 bases from J, the junction contained 7 bases not matched to a gene. The CDR3 totals 14 residues.

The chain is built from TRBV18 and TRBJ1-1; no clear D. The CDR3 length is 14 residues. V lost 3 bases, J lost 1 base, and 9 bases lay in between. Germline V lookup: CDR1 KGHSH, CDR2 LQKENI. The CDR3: CASSPAPKNTEAFF. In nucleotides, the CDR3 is TGTGCCAGCTCACCGGCCCCTAAGAACACTGAAGCTTTCTTT. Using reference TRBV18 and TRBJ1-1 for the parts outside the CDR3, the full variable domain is NAGVMQNPRHLVRRRGQEARLRCSPMKGHSHVYWYRQLPEEGLKFMVYLQKENIIDESGMPKERFSAEFPKEGPSILRIQQVVRGDSAAYFCASSPAPKNTEAFFGQGTRLTVV.

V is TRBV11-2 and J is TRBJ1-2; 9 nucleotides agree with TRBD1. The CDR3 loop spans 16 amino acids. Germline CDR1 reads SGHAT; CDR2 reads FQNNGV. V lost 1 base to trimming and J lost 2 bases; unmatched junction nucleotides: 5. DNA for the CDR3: TGTGCCAGCAGCTTAGTTGGGGGGACAGGGAACTATGGCTACACCTTC. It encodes CASSLVGGTGNYGYTF.

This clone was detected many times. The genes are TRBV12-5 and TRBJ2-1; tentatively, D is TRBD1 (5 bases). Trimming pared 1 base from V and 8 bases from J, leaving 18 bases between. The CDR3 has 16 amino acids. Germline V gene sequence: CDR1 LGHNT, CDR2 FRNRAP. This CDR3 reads CASGLGAGAPEDEQFF. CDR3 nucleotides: TGTGCTAGTGGTTTGGGGGCTGGGGCACCCGAAGATGAGCAGTTCTTC.

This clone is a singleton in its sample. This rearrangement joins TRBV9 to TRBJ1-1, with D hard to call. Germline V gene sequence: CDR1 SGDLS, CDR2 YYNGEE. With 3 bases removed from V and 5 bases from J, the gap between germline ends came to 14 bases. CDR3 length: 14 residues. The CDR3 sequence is CASSGPYLGTEAFF. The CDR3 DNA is TGTGCCAGCAGCGGCCCCTACCTCGGGACTGAAGCTTTCTTT. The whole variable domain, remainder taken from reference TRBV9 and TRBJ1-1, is DSGVTQTPKHLITATGQRVTLRCSPRSGDLSVYWYQQSLDQGLQFLIQYYNGEERAKGNILERFSAQQFPDLHSELNLSSLELGDSALYFCASSGPYLGTEAFFGQGTRLTVV.

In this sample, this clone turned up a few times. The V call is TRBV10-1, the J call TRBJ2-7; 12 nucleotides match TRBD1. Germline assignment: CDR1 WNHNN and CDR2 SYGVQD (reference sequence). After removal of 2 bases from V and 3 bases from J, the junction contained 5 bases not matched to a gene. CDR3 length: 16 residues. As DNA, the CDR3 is TGCGCCAGCAGTGAGCCCGGGACAGGGGGCCTCTACGAGCAGTACTTC. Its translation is CASSEPGTGGLYEQYF.

CDR3 nucleotides: TGCGCCAGCAGCTTGAGGGCAGGATTATCGAACACTGAAGCTTTCTTT. Translating it yields CASSLRAGLSNTEAFF. The rearrangement links TRBV5-1 to TRBJ1-1; no definite D call. CDR1 is SGHRS and CDR2 is YFSETQ in the germline V gene. The V and J ends lost 1 base and 1 base respectively, with 14 bases between them. This CDR3 comprises 16 residues.

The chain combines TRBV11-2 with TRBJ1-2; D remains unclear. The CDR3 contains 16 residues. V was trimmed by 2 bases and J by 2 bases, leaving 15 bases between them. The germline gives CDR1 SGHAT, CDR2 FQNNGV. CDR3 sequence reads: CASSLLSGQLNYGYTF. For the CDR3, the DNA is TGTGCCAGCAGCTTACTTTCGGGCCAACTCAACTATGGCTACACCTTC.

The CDR3 DNA follows: TGTGCCAGCAGTTTTAAGCAAGGGAACACCGGGGAGCTGTTTTTT. This translates into CASSFKQGNTGELFF. The rearrangement uses TRBV5-4 and TRBJ2-2; D gene unclear. Germline loops: CDR1 SGHNT, CDR2 YYREEE (reference sequence). The CDR3 loop spans 15 amino acids. Trimming pared 5 bases from V and 1 base from J, leaving 12 bases between.

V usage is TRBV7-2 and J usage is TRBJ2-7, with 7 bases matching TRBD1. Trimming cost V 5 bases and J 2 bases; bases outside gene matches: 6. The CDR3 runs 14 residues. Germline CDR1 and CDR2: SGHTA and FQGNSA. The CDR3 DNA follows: TGTGCCAGCAGCCTATCCGGGACAGCCTACGAGCAGTACTTC. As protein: CASSLSGTAYEQYF.

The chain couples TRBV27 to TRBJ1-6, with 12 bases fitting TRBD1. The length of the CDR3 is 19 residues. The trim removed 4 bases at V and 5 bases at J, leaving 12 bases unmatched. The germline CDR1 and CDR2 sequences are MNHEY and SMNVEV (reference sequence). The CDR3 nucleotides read TGTGCCAGCAGTTACCGCCAGGGGACAGGGGGCGTTAATAATTCACCCCTCCACTTT. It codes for CASSYRQGTGGVNNSPLHF.

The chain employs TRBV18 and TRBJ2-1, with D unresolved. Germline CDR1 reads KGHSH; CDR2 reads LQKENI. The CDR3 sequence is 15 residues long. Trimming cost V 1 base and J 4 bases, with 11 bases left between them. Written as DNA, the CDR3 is TGTGCCAGCTCACCACTTTCGCAGGTTTACAATGAGCAGTTCTTC. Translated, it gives CASSPLSQVYNEQFF.

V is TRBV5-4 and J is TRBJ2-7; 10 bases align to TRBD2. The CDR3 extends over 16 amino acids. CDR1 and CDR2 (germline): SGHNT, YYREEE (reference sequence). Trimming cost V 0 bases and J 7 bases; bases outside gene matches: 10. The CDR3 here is CASSLDIALAGREQYF. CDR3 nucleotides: TGTGCCAGCAGCTTGGATATTGCACTAGCGGGAAGGGAGCAGTACTTC.

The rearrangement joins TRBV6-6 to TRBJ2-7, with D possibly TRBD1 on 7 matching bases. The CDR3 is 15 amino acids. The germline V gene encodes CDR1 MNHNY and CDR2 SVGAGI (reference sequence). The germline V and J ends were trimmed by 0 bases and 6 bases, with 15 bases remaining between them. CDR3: CASSYSSQGGGEQYF. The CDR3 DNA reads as TGTGCCAGCAGTTACTCGAGCCAGGGGGGAGGCGAGCAGTACTTC.

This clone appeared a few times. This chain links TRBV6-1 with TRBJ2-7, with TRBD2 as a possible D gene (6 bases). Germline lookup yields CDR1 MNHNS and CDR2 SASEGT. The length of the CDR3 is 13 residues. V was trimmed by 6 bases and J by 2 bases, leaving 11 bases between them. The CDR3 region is CASSSTRAYEQYF. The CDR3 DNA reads TGTGCCAGCAGCTCGACTAGGGCCTACGAGCAGTACTTC.

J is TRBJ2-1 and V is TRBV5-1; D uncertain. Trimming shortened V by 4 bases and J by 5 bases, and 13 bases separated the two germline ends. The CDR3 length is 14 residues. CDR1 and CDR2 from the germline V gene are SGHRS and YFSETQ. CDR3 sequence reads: CASSIGRINNEQFF. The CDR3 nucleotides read TGCGCCAGCAGCATAGGACGGATCAACAATGAGCAGTTCTTC.

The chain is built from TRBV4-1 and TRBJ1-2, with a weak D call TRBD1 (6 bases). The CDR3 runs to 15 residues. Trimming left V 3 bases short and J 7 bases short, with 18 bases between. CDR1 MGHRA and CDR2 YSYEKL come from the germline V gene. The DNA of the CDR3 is TGCGCCAGCAGCCATCAAAAGGGGGGGGTAGGTGGCTACACCTTC. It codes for CASSHQKGGVGGYTF.

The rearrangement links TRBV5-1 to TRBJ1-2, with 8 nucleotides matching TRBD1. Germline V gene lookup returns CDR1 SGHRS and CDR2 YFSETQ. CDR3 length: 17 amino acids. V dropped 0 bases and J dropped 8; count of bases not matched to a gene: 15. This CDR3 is CASSLAGQGSPQRGYTF. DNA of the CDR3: TGCGCCAGCAGCTTGGCCGGACAGGGTTCACCACAACGAGGCTACACCTTC.

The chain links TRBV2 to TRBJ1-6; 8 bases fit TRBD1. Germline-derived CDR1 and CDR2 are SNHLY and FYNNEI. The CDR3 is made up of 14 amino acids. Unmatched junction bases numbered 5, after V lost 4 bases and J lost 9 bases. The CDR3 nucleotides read TGTGCCAGCAGTGGGACAGGGTTCGGTTCACCCCTCCACTTT. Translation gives CASSGTGFGSPLHF.